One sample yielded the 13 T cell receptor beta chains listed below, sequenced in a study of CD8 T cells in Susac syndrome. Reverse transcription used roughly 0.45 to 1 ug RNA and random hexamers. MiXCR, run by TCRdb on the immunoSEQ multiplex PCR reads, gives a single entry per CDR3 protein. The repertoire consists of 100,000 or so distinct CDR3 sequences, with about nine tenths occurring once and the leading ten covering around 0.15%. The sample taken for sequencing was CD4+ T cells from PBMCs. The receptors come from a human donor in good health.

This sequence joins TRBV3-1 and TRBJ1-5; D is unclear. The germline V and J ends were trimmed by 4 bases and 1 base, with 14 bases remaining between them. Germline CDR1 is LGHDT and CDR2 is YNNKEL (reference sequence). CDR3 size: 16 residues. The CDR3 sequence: CASSPGGVYSNQPQHF. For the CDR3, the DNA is TGTGCCAGCAGCCCGGGCGGGGTATACAGCAATCAGCCCCAGCATTTT.

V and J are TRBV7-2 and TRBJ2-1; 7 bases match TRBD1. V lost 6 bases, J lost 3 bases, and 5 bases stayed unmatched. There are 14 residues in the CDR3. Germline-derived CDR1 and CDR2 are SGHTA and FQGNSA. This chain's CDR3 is CASRDRDSYNEQFF. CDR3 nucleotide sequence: TGTGCCAGCAGGGATCGGGACAGCTACAATGAGCAGTTCTTC.

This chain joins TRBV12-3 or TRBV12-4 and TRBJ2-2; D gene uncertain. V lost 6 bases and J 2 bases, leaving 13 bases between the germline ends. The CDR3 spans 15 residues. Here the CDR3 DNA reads TGTGCCAGCAGCCCCTTCAGCGCAAACACCGGGGAGCTGTTTTTT. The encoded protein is CASSPFSANTGELFF.

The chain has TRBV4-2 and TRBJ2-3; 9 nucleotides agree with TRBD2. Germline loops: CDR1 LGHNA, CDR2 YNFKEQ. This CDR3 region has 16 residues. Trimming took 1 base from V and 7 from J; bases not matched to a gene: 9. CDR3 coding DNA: TGTGCCAGCAGCCAAGCCGGCGGGGGGGGTTTAAATACGCAGTATTTT. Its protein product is CASSQAGGGGLNTQYF.

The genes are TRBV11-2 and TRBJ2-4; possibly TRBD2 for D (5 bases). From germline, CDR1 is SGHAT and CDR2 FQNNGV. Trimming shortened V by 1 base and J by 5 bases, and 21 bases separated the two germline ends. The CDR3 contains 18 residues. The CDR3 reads CASSLGFLRGNLQNIQYF. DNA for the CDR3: TGTGCCAGCAGCTTAGGTTTTCTACGGGGAAATCTCCAAAACATTCAGTACTTC.

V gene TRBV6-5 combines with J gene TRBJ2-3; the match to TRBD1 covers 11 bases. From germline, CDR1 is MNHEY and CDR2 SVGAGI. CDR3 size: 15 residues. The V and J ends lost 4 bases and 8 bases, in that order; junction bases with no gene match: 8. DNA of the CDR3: TGTGCCAGCAGTTCCGGACAGGGGGCCATTATTACGCAGTATTTT. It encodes CASSSGQGAIITQYF.

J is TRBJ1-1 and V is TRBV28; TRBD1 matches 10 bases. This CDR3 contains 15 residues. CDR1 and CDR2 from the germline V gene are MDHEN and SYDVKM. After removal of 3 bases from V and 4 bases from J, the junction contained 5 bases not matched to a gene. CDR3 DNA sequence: TGTGCCAGCAGTTTCGGACAGGGGGGTAGCACTGAAGCTTTCTTT. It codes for CASSFGQGGSTEAFF.

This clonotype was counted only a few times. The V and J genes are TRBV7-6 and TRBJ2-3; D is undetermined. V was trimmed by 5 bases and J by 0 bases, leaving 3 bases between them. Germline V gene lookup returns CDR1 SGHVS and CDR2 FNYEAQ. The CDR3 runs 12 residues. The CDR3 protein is CASSPSTDTQYF. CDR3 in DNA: TGTGCCAGCAGCCCGAGCACAGATACGCAGTATTTT.

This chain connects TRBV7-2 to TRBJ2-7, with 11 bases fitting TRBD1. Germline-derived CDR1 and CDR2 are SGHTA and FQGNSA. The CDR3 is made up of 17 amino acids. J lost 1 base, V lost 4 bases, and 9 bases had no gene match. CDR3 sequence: CASSSLGGTGGSYEQYF. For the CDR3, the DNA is TGTGCCAGCAGCTCGCTGGGTGGGACAGGGGGATCCTACGAGCAGTACTTC. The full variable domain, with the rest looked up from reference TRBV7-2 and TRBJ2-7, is GAGVSQSPSNKVTEKGKDVELRCDPISGHTALYWYRQSLGQGLEFLIYFQGNSAPDKSGLPSDRFSAERTGGSVSTLTIQRTQQEDSAVYLCASSSLGGTGGSYEQYFGPGTRLTVT.

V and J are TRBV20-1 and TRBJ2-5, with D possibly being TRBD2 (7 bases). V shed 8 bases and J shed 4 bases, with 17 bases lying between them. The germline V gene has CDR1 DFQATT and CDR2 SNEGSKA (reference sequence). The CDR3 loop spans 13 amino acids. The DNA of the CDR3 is TGCAGTAGGAGTGGGGGGGCAAGAGAGACCCAGTACTTC. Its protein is CSRSGGARETQYF.

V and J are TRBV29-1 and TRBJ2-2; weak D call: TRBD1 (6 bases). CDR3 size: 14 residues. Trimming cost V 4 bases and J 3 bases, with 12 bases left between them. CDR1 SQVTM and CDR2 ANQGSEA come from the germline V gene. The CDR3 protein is CSVGGTTHTGELFF. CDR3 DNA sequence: TGCAGCGTTGGGGGGACAACACACACCGGGGAGCTGTTTTTT.

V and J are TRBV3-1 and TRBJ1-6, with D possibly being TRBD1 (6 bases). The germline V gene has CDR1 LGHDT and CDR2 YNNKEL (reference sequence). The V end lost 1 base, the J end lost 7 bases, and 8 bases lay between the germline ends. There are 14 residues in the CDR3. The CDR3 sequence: CASSQAGVNSPLHF. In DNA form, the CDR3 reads TGTGCCAGCAGCCAAGCAGGGGTAAATTCACCCCTCCACTTT.

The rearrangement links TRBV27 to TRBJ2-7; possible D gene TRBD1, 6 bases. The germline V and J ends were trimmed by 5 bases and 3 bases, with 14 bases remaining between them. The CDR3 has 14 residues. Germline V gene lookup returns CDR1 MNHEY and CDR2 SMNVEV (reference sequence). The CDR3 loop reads CASSPGTSRYEQYF. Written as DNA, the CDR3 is TGTGCCAGCAGTCCCGGGACATCCCGCTACGAGCAGTACTTC.